Below are 9 T cell receptor beta chains sequenced from a single sample in a study of somatic mutations in cytotoxic T cells in rheumatoid arthritis. Sequencing used immunoSEQ multiplex PCR; TCRdb keeps in-frame clones, though not all of them. The repertoire holds about 12,000 clones, with 65% to 75% as singletons. Material for sequencing was CD8+ T cells sorted from blood. These receptors were taken from a man aged 65-85 years in good health.

The rearrangement joins TRBV6-1 to TRBJ2-7; tentative D call: TRBD1 (5 bases). Germline V lookup: CDR1 MNHNS, CDR2 SASEGT. Trimming removed 7 bases at V and 3 bases at J, with 16 bases between. CDR3 size: 14 residues. CDR3 sequence: CASKLRDWVYEQYF. The CDR3 DNA follows: TGTGCCAGCAAACTCAGGGATTGGGTCTACGAGCAGTACTTC.

The rearrangement links TRBV6-5 to TRBJ1-2, with 7 bases aligning to TRBD1. Germline loops: CDR1 MNHEY, CDR2 SVGAGI. J gave up 2 bases and V 10 bases, and 7 bases lay outside the gene matches. CDR3 length equals 13 residues. CDR3 nucleotides: TGTGCCACCAGGGGACAGCGCAACTATGGCTACACCTTC. This translates into CATRGQRNYGYTF.

This clone was observed a single time. The chain is built from TRBV4-1 and TRBJ2-7, with D perhaps matching TRBD1 or TRBD2 (5 bases each). The CDR3 runs 12 residues. Trimming took off 0 bases at V and 6 bases at J, with 6 bases between the two ends. Germline CDR1 and CDR2: MGHRA and YSYEKL. The CDR3 region is CASSQEGPEQYF. CDR3 nucleotides: TGCGCCAGCAGCCAAGAGGGACCCGAGCAGTACTTC.

This clone has a handful of counts. The chain carries TRBV6-4 and TRBJ2-7; 14 bases fit TRBD2. This CDR3 is 14 amino acids long. After removal of 4 bases from V and 6 bases from J, the junction contained 2 bases not matched to a gene. Germline values: CDR1 MRHNA, CDR2 SNTAGT. For the CDR3, the DNA is TGTGCCAGCAGTGCCGGACTAGCGGGAGGCGAGCAGTACTTC. It translates to CASSAGLAGGEQYF.

This sequence joins TRBV2 and TRBJ2-7, with TRBD1 as a possible D gene (5 bases). CDR3 size: 14 residues. V was cut by 4 bases and J by 2 bases, with 12 bases left in between. Germline V gives CDR1 SNHLY, CDR2 FYNNEI. CDR3 in DNA: TGTGCCAGCAGTGCGACAGTTACGACCTACGAGCAGTACTTC. Encoded protein: CASSATVTTYEQYF. Full variable domain (outside the CDR3, taken from reference TRBV2 and TRBJ2-7): EPEVTQTPSHQVTQMGQEVILRCVPISNHLYFYWYRQILGQKVEFLVSFYNNEISEKSEIFDDQFSVERPDGSNFTLKIRSTKLEDSAMYFCASSATVTTYEQYFGPGTRLTVT.

This clone has just one count. The CDR3 sequence is CASSVDPGSGEKLFF. CDR3 nucleotide sequence: TGTGCCAGCAGCGTAGACCCAGGCTCGGGTGAAAAACTGTTTTTT. The J gene is TRBJ1-4, the V gene TRBV9; D remains ambiguous. Per germline, CDR1 SGDLS and CDR2 YYNGEE. The CDR3 length is 15 residues. Trimming stripped 0 bases from V and 7 bases from J, with 13 bases between.

CDR3 protein: CASSLAGGGNTEAFF. CDR3 nucleotides: TGTGCCAGCAGCTTGGCTGGGGGTGGGAACACTGAAGCTTTCTTT. The rearrangement joins TRBV5-5 to TRBJ1-1; D possibly corresponds to TRBD1 (5 bases). The ends were cut back, 0 bases at V and 1 base at J, with 10 bases in the middle. Per the germline V gene, CDR1 is SGHKS and CDR2 is YYEKEE (reference sequence). The CDR3 is 15 amino acids.

This sequence joins TRBV7-9 and TRBJ2-1; no firm D call. This CDR3 has 11 amino acids. Trimming removed 3 bases from V and 9 bases from J, with 6 bases in between. CDR1 is SEHNR, CDR2 FQNEAQ, per germline (reference sequence). The CDR3 DNA sequence: TGTGCCAGCAGCTTTGGGTTTGAGCAGTTCTTC. It specifies CASSFGFEQFF.

This rearrangement joins TRBV4-1 to TRBJ2-1; possible D gene TRBD2, 5 bases. The germline V and J ends were trimmed by 6 bases and 9 bases, with 12 bases remaining between them. The germline gives CDR1 MGHRA, CDR2 YSYEKL. The CDR3 runs to 12 residues. The CDR3: CASSQTGSEQFF. The CDR3 DNA reads TGCGCCAGCAGTCAAACGGGAAGTGAGCAGTTCTTC.